Included here is one TCR beta chain sequence, with context. The sample belongs to a study of sequential checkpoint blockade in melanoma. Study as a whole: Maintenance nivolumab came after either treatment sequence.

Trimming pared 0 bases from V and 0 bases from J, leaving 13 bases between. Germline CDR1 and CDR2: LGHNA and YNFKEQ. There are 17 residues in the CDR3. Profiling relied on immunoSEQ multiplex PCR, and the TCRdb table lists in-frame clones only, not all of them. The sample holds about 13,000 clones, roughly three quarters seen once. The sample's treatment: randomized to nivolumab then ipilimumab (arm A) or the reverse (arm B). None of the patients previously received DNA-damaging chemotherapy. From thawed PBMCs, live CD3+CD8+ cells negative for CD19 and CD56 were sorted. The clonotype originates from a human patient with melanoma. Some clones in this sample may be carry-over from other donors' samples. The chain is built from TRBV4-2 and TRBJ2-3; D perhaps matches TRBD2 (6 bases). The specimen comprised CD8+ T cells sorted from blood (inferred from file names), sampled from a patient given nivolumab and ipilimumab in sequence. This chain's CDR3 is CASSQDGPSGSTDTQYF. As DNA, the CDR3 is TGTGCCAGCAGCCAAGATGGTCCCAGCGGGAGCACAGATACGCAGTATTTT.